This TCR beta chain was captured by sequencing in a study of cytomegalovirus exposure and HLA in healthy donors. CDR1 MNHEY and CDR2 SMNVEV come from the germline V gene (reference sequence). The CDR3 is made up of 16 amino acids. The J segment lost 3 bases and the V segment lost 2 bases, leaving 8 bases of the junction unmatched. Whole-study findings and limits: Reports credit the classifier with highly specific, highly sensitive diagnosis of cytomegalovirus status. In a later analysis, at a false discovery rate of 0.05, over 15,000 TCR beta sequences were associated with HLA alleles.

A multiplex PCR was run with 60 Vbeta primers and 13 Jbeta primers. Profiling relied on immunoSEQ multiplex PCR, and the TCRdb table lists in-frame clones only, not all of them. This table holds roughly 130,000 clones, around 74% found once. This clone is a singleton in its sample. Its specificity is unknown. The TCR originated in a woman aged 45-60 years in good health and CMV-seropositive. The V gene is TRBV27, the J gene TRBJ2-7; 9 nucleotides align to TRBD1. The sample was PBMCs. The DNA for the CDR3 is TGTGCCAGCAGTTTAACTCCGGGACAGGGTCACTACGAGCAGTACTTC. It yields the protein CASSLTPGQGHYEQYF.